This T cell receptor beta chain is from a study of spatial heterogeneity in lung cancer (dated 2019 in TCRdb). Describing the broader study: Beta-chain transcripts were consistently detected in greater numbers than alpha-chain transcripts, which likely reflects a higher abundance of beta-chain transcripts. In tumor regions, TCR transcript counts showed a strong correlation with a T cell transcriptional module score from matched bulk RNA-seq. In the raw uncorrected reads, each unique combination of TCR and UMI appeared more than ten times on average. TCR alpha and beta repertoires were quantitatively compared across multiple tumor regions, matched nontumor lung and blood in non-small cell lung cancer. Nonsynonymous mutation counts, determined by whole-exome sequencing of tumor tissue, were related to TCR repertoire features. Both alpha and beta chains were TCR-sequenced in samples taken at surgery, namely 220 tumor regions, more than 62 matched nontumor lung samples and 50 to 60 PBMC samples. General findings and caveats noted by the study authors: Confirming at a functional level the hypothesis that regional TCRs recognize regional mutations was considered to require additional single-cell paired TCR alpha and beta sequencing. The tumor nonsynonymous mutation count correlated with the number of expanded alpha and beta TCRs within the tumor. Estimated TCR-seq coverage of tumor T cells was only around 7% for alpha chains and around 13% for beta chains. Counts of ubiquitous and regional expanded TCRs were found to correlate with counts of ubiquitous and regional nonsynonymous mutations, respectively.

The library came from 5' RACE. Sequencing was carried out with a NextSeq 500. The TCR library protocol attached a unique molecular identifier to each TCR cDNA molecule to allow correction of PCR and sequencing errors. Per the authors' processing: Decombinator tools were used for TCR identification, UMI-based error correction and CDR3 extraction. TCRs above a frequency of 2 per 1,000, corresponding to the top 1% of the tumor frequency distribution, were defined as expanded. Expanded tumor TCRs were classed as regional if statistically deemed absent (corrected P<0.05) from at least one tumor region, otherwise ubiquitous. Renyi diversity was computed with the R vegan package after each repertoire had been subsampled 100 times to 5,000 TCRs. CDR3 similarity networks were constructed using string-kernel similarity of amino acid triplets, with links drawn between CDR3s whose pairwise similarity was above 0.82. TCRdb itself trimmed the public reads at Q25 with fastp, ran MiXCR and retained productive beta chains. Each entry merges the rows of one CDR3 protein and shows their most common DNA and genes. The V and J calls follow TCRdb's processing rather than the paper's. Present in this sample are over 10,000 distinct CDR3 sequences, less than 4.5% of which were seen just once. The ten largest make up around 8% of the sample.

Looking up the germline V gene yields CDR1 SGHTA and CDR2 FQGNSA. V was cut back by 1 base and J by 10 bases, leaving a gap of 8 bases between them. The CDR3 numbers 13 residues from cysteine through phenylalanine. The retained sequence is limited to the CDR3, 39 bases, with the frame set at the first base. Interpreted using the paper, the time point label stands for: sample taken at primary tumor resection. Donors were about 70 patients with early-stage, untreated non-small cell lung cancer from the lung TRACERx cohort. Whole RNA extracted from tumor and nontumor lung tissue, or from cryopreserved PBMC samples, was used for TCR sequencing without cell sorting. A patient was chosen for TCR sequencing only when enough RNA was available from at least two tumor regions. A lung pathologist reviewed the tumor and adjacent nontumor lung specimens before the specimens were selected. Comments on this clonotype: Its antigen is still unknown. This may come from a read error, since a much larger clone is one base off.

The chain was built from TRBV7-2 and TRBJ1-6, with the D segment identity uncertain. The sample in question was lung tumor tissue, obtained at surgery. The clonotype comes from a male donor with early-stage non-small cell lung cancer. At the DNA level, the sequence is TGTGCCAGCAGCTTAGACCCTTTGTCACCCCTCCACTTT. The translation is CASSLDPLSPLHF. The entire variable domain, with the stretches around the CDR3 drawn from the reference TRBV7-2 and TRBJ1-6 proteins, is GAGVSQSPSNKVTEKGKDVELRCDPISGHTALYWYRQSLGQGLEFLIYFQGNSAPDKSGLPSDRFSAERTGGSVSTLTIQRTQQEDSAVYLCASSLDPLSPLHFGNGTRLTVT.